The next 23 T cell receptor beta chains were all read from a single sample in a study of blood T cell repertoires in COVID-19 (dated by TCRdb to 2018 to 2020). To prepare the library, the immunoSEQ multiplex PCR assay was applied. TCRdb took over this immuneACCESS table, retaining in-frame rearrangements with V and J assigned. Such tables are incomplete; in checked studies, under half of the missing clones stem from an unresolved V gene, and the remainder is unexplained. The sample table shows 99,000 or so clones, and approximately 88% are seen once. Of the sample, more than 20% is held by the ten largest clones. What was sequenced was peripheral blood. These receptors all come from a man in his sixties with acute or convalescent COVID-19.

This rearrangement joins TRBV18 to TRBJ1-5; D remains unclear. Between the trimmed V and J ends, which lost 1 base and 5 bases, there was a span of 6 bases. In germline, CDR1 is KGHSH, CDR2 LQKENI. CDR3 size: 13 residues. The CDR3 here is CASSPHTDQPQHF. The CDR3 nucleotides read TGTGCCAGCTCACCACATACTGATCAGCCCCAGCATTTT.

CDR3 DNA sequence: TGTGCCACCAGACGACTAGCGGGTACCTACGAGCAGTACGTC. Translation: CATRRLAGTYEQYV. The chain combines TRBV24-1 with TRBJ2-7, with 10 bases that match TRBD2. Germline V CDR1 and CDR2: KGHDR, SFDVKD. Trimming removed 7 bases from V and 2 bases from J; junction bases left unmatched: 4. The CDR3 contains 14 residues.

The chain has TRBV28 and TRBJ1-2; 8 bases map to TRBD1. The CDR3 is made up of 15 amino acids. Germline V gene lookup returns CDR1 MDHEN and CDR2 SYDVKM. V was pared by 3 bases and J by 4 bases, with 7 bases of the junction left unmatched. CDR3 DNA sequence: TGTGCCAGCAGTTTCCCCCAGGGGGCTACCTATGGCTACACCTTC. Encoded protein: CASSFPQGATYGYTF.

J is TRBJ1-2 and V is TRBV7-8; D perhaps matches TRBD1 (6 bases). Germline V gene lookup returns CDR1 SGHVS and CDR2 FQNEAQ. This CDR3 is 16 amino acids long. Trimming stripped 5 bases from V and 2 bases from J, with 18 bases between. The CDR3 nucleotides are TGTGCCAGCAGCCAGGGTCCACAGGGATTGAACTATGGCTACACCTTC. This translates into CASSQGPQGLNYGYTF. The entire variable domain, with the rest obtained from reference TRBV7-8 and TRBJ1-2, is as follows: GAGVSQSPRYKVAKRGQDVALRCDPISGHVSLFWYQQALGQGPEFLTYFQNEAQLDKSGLPSDRFFAERPEGSVSTLKIQRTQQEDSAVYLCASSQGPQGLNYGYTFGSGTRLTVV.

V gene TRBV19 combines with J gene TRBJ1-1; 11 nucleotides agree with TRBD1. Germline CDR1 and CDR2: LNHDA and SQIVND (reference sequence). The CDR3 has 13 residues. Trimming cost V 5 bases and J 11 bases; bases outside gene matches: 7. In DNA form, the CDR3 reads TGTGCCAGTAGTTTAGGGACAGGGGGATTCGCTTTCTTT. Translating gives CASSLGTGGFAFF.

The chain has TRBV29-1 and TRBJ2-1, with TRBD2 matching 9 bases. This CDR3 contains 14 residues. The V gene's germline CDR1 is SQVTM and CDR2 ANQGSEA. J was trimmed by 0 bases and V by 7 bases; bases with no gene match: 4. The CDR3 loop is CSGLAGVSYNEQFF. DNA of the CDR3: TGCAGCGGATTAGCGGGAGTCTCCTACAATGAGCAGTTCTTC.

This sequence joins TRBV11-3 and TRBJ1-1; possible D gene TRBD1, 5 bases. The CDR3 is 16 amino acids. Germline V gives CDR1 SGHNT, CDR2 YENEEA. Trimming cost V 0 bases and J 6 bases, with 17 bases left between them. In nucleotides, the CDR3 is TGTGCCAGCAGCTTAGACTGGGGCCAGGTAATCGCTGAAGCTTTCTTT. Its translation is CASSLDWGQVIAEAFF. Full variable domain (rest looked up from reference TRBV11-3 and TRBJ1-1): EAGVVQSPRYKIIEKKQPVAFWCNPISGHNTLYWYLQNLGQGPELLIRYENEEAVDDSQLPKDRFSAERLKGVDSTLKIQPAELGDSAVYLCASSLDWGQVIAEAFFGQGTRLTVV.

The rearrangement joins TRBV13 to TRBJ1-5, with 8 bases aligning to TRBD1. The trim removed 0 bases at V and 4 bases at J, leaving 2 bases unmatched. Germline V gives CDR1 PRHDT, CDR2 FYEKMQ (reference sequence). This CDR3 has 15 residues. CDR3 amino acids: CASSLGDRENQPQHF. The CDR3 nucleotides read TGTGCCAGCAGCTTAGGGGACAGGGAGAATCAGCCCCAGCATTTT. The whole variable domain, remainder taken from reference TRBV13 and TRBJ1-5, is AAGVIQSPRHLIKEKRETATLKCYPIPRHDTVYWYQQGPGQDPQFLISFYEKMQSDKGSIPDRFSAQQFSDYHSELNMSSLELGDSALYFCASSLGDRENQPQHFGDGTRLSIL.

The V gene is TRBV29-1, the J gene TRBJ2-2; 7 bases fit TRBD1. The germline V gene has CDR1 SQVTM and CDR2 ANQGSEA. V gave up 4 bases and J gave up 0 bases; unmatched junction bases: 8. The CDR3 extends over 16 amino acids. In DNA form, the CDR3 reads TGCAGCGTTGCTCTGCTAGGGGGCGCGAACACCGGGGAGCTGTTTTTT. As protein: CSVALLGGANTGELFF.

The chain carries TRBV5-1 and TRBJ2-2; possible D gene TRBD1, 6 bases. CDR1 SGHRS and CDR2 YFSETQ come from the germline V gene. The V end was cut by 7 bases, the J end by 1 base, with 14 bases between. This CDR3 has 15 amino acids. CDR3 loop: CASGPGARNTGELFF. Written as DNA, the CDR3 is TGCGCCAGCGGTCCAGGGGCTCGGAACACCGGGGAGCTGTTTTTT.

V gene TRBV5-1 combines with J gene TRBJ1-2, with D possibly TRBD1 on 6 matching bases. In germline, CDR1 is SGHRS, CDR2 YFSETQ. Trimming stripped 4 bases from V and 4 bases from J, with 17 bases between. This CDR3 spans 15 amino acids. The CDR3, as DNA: TGCGCCAGCAGCACCATCCAGGGGAGCCCCTATGGCTACACCTTC. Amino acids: CASSTIQGSPYGYTF.

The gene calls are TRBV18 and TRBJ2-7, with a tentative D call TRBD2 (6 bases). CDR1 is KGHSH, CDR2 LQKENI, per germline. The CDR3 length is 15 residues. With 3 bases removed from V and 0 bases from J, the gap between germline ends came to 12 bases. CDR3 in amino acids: CASSPSGELSYEQYF. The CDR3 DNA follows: TGTGCCAGCTCACCTAGCGGTGAGCTCTCCTACGAGCAGTACTTC.

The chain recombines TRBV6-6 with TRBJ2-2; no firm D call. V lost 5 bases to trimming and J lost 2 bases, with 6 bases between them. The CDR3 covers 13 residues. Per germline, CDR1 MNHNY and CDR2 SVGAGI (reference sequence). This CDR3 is CASSPVNTGELFF. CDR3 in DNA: TGTGCCAGCAGTCCAGTTAACACCGGGGAGCTGTTTTTT.

CDR3 coding DNA: TGTGCCAGCTCACCATGGCCCCCCGGCGGAAATTCACCCCTCCACTTT. Protein: CASSPWPPGGNSPLHF. The V and J genes are TRBV18 and TRBJ1-6, with unresolved D. V was trimmed by 2 bases and J by 7 bases, leaving 15 bases between them. There are 16 residues in the CDR3. The V gene's germline CDR1 is KGHSH and CDR2 LQKENI.

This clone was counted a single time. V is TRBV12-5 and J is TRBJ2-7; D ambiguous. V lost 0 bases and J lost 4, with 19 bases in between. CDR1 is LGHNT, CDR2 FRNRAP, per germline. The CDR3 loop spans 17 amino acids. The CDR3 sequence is CASGLVRGAPGGYEQYV. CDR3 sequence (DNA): TGTGCTAGTGGTTTGGTACGTGGAGCTCCGGGTGGGTACGAGCAGTACGTC.

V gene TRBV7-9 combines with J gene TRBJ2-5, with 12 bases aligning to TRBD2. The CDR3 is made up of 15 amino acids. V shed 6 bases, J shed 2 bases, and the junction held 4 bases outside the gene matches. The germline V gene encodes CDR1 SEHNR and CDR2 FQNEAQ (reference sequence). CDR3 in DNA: TGTGCCAGCAGTCGGACTAGCGGGGCTCAAGAGACCCAGTACTTC. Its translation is CASSRTSGAQETQYF.

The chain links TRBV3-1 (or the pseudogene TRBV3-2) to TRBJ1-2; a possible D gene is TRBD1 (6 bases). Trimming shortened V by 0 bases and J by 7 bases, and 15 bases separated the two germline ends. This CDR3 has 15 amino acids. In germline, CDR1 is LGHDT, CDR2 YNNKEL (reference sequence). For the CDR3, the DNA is TGTGCCAGCAGCCAAGATCCCTACAGGGATCGTGGCTACACCTTC. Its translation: CASSQDPYRDRGYTF.

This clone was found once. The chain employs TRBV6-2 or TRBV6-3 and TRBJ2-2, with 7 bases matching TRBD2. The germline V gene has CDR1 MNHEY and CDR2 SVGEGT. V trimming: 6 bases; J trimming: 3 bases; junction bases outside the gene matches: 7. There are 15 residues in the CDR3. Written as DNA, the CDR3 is TGTGCCAGCAGCCGGACTAGTTCCCACACCGGGGAGCTGTTTTTT. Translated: CASSRTSSHTGELFF.

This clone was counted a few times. This CDR3 reads CASRGDRMNTEAFF. CDR3 DNA sequence: TGTGCCAGCAGGGGGGACAGGATGAACACTGAAGCTTTCTTT. This chain joins TRBV25-1 and TRBJ1-1; 8 bases map to TRBD1. From germline, CDR1 is MGHDK and CDR2 SYGVNS. CDR3 length: 14 amino acids. Germline trimming cut 6 bases from V and 0 bases from J; bases unmatched to any gene: 3. Using reference TRBV25-1 and TRBJ1-1 for the parts outside the CDR3, the full variable domain is EADIYQTPRYLVIGTGKKITLECSQTMGHDKMYWYQQDPGMELHLIHYSYGVNSTEKGDLSSESTVSRIRTEHFPLTLESARPSHTSQYLCASRGDRMNTEAFFGQGTRLTVV.

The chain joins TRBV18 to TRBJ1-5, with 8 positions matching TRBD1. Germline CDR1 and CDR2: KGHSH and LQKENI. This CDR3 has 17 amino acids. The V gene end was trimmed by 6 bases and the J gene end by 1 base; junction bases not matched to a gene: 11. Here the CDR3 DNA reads TGTGCCAGCTCGCGATTCACAGGGGGTAGAAGCAATCAGCCCCAGCATTTT. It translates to CASSRFTGGRSNQPQHF.

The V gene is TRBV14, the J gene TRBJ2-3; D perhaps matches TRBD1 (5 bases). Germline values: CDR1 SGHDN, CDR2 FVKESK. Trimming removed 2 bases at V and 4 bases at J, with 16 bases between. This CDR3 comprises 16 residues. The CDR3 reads CASSQNKGQPPDTQYF. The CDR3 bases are TGTGCCAGCAGCCAAAACAAGGGGCAGCCGCCAGATACGCAGTATTTT. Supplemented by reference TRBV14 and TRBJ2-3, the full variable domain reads EAGVTQFPSHSVIEKGQTVTLRCDPISGHDNLYWYRRVMGKEIKFLLHFVKESKQDESGMPNNRFLAERTGGTYSTLKVQPAELEDSGVYFCASSQNKGQPPDTQYFGPGTRLTVL.

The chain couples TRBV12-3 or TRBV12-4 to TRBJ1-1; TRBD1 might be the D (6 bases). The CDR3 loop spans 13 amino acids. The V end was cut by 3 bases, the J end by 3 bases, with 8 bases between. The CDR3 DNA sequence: TGTGCCAGCAGTTTCAGGGGCCACACTGAAGCTTTCTTT. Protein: CASSFRGHTEAFF.

The CDR3 region has the DNA TGTGCCATCAGAGACTTTACAAACACCATATATTTT. Translating it yields CAIRDFTNTIYF. The chain couples TRBV10-3 to TRBJ1-3; unclear D gene. The CDR3 loop spans 12 amino acids. The germline gives CDR1 ENHRY, CDR2 SYGVKD. Between the trimmed V and J ends, which lost 6 bases and 6 bases, there was a span of 9 bases.